The T cell receptor (beta chain) described here comes from a study of long-term antiretroviral therapy in people with HIV. Study-wide results and limits: Clones that had undergone expansion before ART prevailed in the repertoire throughout all time points.

V trimming: 4 bases; J trimming: 8 bases; junction bases outside the gene matches: 2. Germline CDR1 and CDR2: SNHLY and FYNNEI. The CDR3 has 13 residues. It was version v3.0 of the immunoSEQ assay that was run at survey level. Sequencing was performed with immunoSEQ multiplex PCR; in TCRdb, only in-frame clones are kept and a portion is missing. The repertoire holds roughly 15,000 clones, with under 80% as singletons. About this clone itself: Its antigen is unknown.

The chain couples TRBV2 to TRBJ1-6; 7 nucleotides match TRBD1. This receptor was taken from a man aged 35 to 55 with HIV. The input for sequencing was unsorted PBMCs, taken 3.1 years after starting antiretroviral therapy. CDR3 region: CASSGDRDSPLHF. As DNA, the CDR3 is TGTGCCAGCAGTGGGGACAGAGATTCACCCCTCCACTTT.